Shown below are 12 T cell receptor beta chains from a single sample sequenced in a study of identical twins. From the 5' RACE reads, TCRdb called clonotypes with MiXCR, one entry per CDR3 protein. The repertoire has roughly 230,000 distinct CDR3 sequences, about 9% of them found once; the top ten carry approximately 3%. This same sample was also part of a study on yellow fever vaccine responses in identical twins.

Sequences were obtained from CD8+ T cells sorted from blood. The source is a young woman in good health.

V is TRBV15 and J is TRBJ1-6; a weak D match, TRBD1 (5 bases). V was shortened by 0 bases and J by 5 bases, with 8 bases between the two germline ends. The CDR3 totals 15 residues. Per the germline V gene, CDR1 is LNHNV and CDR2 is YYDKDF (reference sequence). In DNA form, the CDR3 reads TGTGCCACCAGCAGAGATTGGGGGGATAATTCACCCCTCCACTTT. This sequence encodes CATSRDWGDNSPLHF.

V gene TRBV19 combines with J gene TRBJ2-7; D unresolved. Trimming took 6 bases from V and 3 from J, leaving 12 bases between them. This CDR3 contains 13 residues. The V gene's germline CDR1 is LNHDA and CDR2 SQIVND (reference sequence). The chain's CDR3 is CASRGLGNYEQYF. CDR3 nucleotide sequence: TGTGCCAGTAGAGGTTTGGGAAACTACGAGCAGTACTTC.

The CDR3 region has the DNA TGTGCCAGCAGTTACTTTCTCACAGATACGCAGTATTTT. It specifies CASSYFLTDTQYF. This chain uses TRBV6-5 with TRBJ2-3; D call uncertain. Germline CDR1 MNHEY, CDR2 SVGAGI. V was clipped by 1 base and J by 2 bases, with 4 bases between them. This CDR3 spans 13 amino acids.

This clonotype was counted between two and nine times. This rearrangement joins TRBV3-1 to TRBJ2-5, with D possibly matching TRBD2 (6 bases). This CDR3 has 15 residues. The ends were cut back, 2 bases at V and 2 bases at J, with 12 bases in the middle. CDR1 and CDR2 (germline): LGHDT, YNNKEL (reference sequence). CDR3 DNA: TGTGCCAGCAGCCAAACGGCCAGCGGGCAAGAGACCCAGTACTTC. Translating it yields CASSQTASGQETQYF.

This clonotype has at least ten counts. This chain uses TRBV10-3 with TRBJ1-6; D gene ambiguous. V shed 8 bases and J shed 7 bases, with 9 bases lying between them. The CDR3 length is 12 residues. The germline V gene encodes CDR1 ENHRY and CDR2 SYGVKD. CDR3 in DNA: TGTGCCATCGGGCAATTAAATTCACCCCTCCACTTT. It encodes CAIGQLNSPLHF.

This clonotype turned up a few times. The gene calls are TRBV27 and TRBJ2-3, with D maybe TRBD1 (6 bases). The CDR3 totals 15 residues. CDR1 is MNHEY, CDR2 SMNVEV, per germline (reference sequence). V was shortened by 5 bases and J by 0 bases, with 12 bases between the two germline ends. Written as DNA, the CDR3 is TGTGCCAGCAGTAAACGGACAGACAGCACAGATACGCAGTATTTT. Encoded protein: CASSKRTDSTDTQYF.

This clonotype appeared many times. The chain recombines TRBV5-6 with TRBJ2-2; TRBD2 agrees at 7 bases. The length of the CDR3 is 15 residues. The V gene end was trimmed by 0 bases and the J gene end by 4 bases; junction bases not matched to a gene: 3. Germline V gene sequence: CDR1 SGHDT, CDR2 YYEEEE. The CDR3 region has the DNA TGTGCCAGCAGCTTGGTTAGGGAGGGCACCGGGGAGCTGTTTTTT. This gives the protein CASSLVREGTGELFF.

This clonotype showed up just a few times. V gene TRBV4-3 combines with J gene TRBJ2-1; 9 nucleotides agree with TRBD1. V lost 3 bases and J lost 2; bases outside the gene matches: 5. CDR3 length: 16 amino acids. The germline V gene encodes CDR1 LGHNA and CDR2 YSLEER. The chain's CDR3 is CASSHSQGATYNEQFF. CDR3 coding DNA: TGCGCCAGCAGCCACTCACAGGGGGCCACCTACAATGAGCAGTTCTTC.

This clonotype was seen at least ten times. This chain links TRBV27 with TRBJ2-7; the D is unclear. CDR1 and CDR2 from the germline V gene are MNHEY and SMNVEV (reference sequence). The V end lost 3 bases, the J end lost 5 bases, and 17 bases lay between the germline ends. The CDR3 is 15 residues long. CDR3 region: CASSFVRAVPDEQYF. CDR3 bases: TGTGCCAGCAGTTTTGTTCGTGCGGTGCCAGACGAGCAGTACTTC.

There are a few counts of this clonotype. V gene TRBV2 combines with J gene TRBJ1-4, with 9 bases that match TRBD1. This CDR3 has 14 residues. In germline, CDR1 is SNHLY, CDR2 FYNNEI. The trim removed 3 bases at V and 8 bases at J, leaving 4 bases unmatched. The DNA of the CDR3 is TGTGCCAGCAGTGACGACAGGGGGGACGAAAAACTGTTTTTT. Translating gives CASSDDRGDEKLFF.

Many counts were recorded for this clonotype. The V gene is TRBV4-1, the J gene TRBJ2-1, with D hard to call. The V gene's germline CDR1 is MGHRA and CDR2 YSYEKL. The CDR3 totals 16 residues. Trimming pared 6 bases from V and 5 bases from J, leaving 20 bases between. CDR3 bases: TGCGCCAGCAGAAAAGTGGGCGGTGACCCGAACAATGAGCAGTTCTTC. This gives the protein CASRKVGGDPNNEQFF.

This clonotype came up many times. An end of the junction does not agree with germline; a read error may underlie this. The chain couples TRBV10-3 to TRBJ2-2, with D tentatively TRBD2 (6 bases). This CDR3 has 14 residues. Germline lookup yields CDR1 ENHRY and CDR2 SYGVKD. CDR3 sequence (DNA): TGCGCGGCGTTAAGGGAGGCGAACACCGGGGAGCTGTTTTTT. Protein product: CAALREANTGELFF.